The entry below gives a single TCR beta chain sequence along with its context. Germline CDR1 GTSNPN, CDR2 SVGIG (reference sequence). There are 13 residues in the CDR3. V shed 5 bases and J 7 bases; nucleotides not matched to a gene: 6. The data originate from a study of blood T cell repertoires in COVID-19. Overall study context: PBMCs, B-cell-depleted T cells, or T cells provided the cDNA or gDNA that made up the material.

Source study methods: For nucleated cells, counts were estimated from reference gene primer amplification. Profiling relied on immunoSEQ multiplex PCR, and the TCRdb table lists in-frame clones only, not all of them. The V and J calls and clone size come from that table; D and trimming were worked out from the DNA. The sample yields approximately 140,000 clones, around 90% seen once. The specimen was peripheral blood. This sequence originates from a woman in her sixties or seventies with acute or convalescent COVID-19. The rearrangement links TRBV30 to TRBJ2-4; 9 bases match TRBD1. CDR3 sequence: CAWGGQGGNIQYF. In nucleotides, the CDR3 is TGTGCCTGGGGGGGACAGGGTGGGAACATTCAGTACTTC.